This TCR beta chain was obtained from a study of regulatory T cells in long-lasting Graves disease. At the level of the study: A definition of persistent Graves' disease required over 5 years of antithyroid drugs plus positive TSH receptor antibodies.

The time point was: persistent/refractory GD, antithyroid drugs over 5 years with positive TRAb. Generation of the TCR library employed RNA extracted from PBMCs. HTBI primers from iRepertoire and Arm-PCR of CDR3 regions yielded the TCR beta libraries. In the original analysis: Identification of gene segments yielded over 60 TRBV and around 13 TRBJ across samples. TCRdb used MiXCR to reprocess the multiplex PCR reads, holding one entry per CDR3 protein. The authors' filters were not applied to this entry. The sample has 250,000 to 300,000 distinct CDR3 sequences, 22% seen once. The input for sequencing was peripheral blood mononuclear cells (PBMCs), taken when the disease was refractory, from a patient treated with antithyroid drugs. The TCR sequence derives from a female donor with Graves disease.

The CDR3 is CASSQTSGESYNEQFF. As DNA, the CDR3 is TGTGCCAGCAGCCAGACTAGCGGGGAATCCTACAATGAGCAGTTCTTC. The genes are TRBV12-3 or TRBV12-4 and TRBJ2-1; 11 nucleotides line up with TRBD2. With V trimmed by 6 bases and J by 1 base, 5 bases remained unmatched. The CDR3 has 16 amino acids.